This is a list of T cell receptor beta chains from one sample in a study of blood T cell repertoires in COVID-19. Some clones are missing from TCRdb's copy, which holds only in-frame ones; the method was immunoSEQ multiplex PCR. Among about 380,000 clones listed, around 87% were seen once. Sequencing used PBMCs or T cells enriched from blood (not recorded which). Source of these receptors: a man younger than 45 who had recovered from COVID-19. Both conserved end residues are part of each CDR3. A D gene is named only where the DNA matches it firmly. Some rows mark clone size as missing; the rest say once, few, many or name a class of expanded clone.

>TRBJ1-5|NA|NA|15|TRBV4-3
TGCGCCAGCAGCCACTATCGGGGTAGCAATCAGCCCCAGCATTTT
CASSHYRGSNQPQHF
>TRBJ1-3|NA|NA|15|TRBV7-3
TGTGCCAGCAGCTTAGTGGCAGGAACTGGAAACACCATATATTTT
CASSLVAGTGNTIYF
>TRBJ1-1|NA|NA|14|TRBV5-5
TGTGCCAGCAGCTTGTCTGGGGGCAACACTGAAGCTTTCTTT
CASSLSGGNTEAFF
>TRBJ2-7|NA|NA|13|TRBV13
TGTGCCAGCAGCTTAAGTCGAACGGGCGAGCAGTACTTC
CASSLSRTGEQYF
>TRBJ2-7|NA|NA|15|TRBV9
TGTGCCAGCAGCGTAGGAGAGGGCCGAGCCTACGAGCAGTACTTC
CASSVGEGRAYEQYF
>TRBJ2-7|TRBD1|NA|13|TRBV7-9
TGTGCCAGCAGCAACACAGGGACAGGGGAGCAGTACTTC
CASSNTGTGEQYF
>TRBJ2-3|TRBD1|NA|17|TRBV24-1
TGTGCCACCAGTGACGGGGACAGGGGGTTATGGCCAGATACGCAGTATTTT
CATSDGDRGLWPDTQYF
>TRBJ2-3|NA|NA|17|TRBV5-1
TGCGCCAGCAGCTTGGGCCGGCGCCGCGCGGGTACAGATACGCAGTATTTT
CASSLGRRRAGTDTQYF
>TRBJ2-7|NA|NA|15|TRBV27
TGTGCCAGCAGTCTATTCCCGAGAGGGACTTACGAGCAGTACTTC
CASSLFPRGTYEQYF
>TRBJ1-6|NA|NA|13|TRBV30
TGTGCCTGGAATGGACAGTATAATTCACCCCTCCACTTT
CAWNGQYNSPLHF
>TRBJ1-2|TRBD1|NA|15|TRBV6-5
TGTGCCAGCAGTTTTGGACAGGGGGTCGGCTATGGCTACACCTTC
CASSFGQGVGYGYTF
>TRBJ1-6|TRBD1|NA|14|TRBV6-5
TGTGCCAGCAGCCCAGGGGGACGGGATTCACCCCTCCACTTT
CASSPGGRDSPLHF
>TRBJ1-6|NA|once|14|TRBV29-1
TGCAGCGTTGCCACAGGGTCGGATAATTCACCCCTCCACTTT
CSVATGSDNSPLHF
>TRBJ2-5|NA|NA|14|TRBV7-2
TGTGCCAGCAGCTTTTCGATAGGGGCTGAGACCCAGTACTTC
CASSFSIGAETQYF
>TRBJ1-1|TRBD1|NA|13|TRBV10-3
TGTGCCACCAAGGGACAGTGGAACACTGAAGCTTTCTTT
CATKGQWNTEAFF
>TRBJ1-1|NA|NA|14|TRBV5-1
TGCGCCAGCAGCCGGGACACCTTGAACACTGAAGCTTTCTTT
CASSRDTLNTEAFF
>TRBJ2-7|NA|NA|14|TRBV7-9
TGTGCCAGCAGCTTAGTGCCAGGGGTCTACGAGCAGTACTTC
CASSLVPGVYEQYF
>TRBJ1-1|NA|NA|15|TRBV19
TGTGCCAGTAGTGTCACAGGGTTGATGAACACTGAAGCTTTCTTT
CASSVTGLMNTEAFF
>TRBJ1-1|NA|NA|12|TRBV30
TGTGCCTGGAGTCACGGGTTGACTGAAGCTTTCTTT
CAWSHGLTEAFF
>TRBJ1-4|TRBD1|NA|15|TRBV5-1
TGCGCCAGCAGCTGGGGGGACAGGGAAGCTGAAAAACTGTTTTTT
CASSWGDREAEKLFF
>TRBJ2-3|NA|NA|15|TRBV20-1
TGCAGTGCTAGTCGTTCCCGGGTATGGACAGATACGCAGTATTTT
CSASRSRVWTDTQYF
>TRBJ1-1|TRBD1|NA|15|TRBV7-2
TGTGCCAGCAGCTTACGACAGGGGACCCCGACTGAAGCTTTCTTT
CASSLRQGTPTEAFF
>TRBJ2-1|TRBD2|NA|17|TRBV7-8
TGTGCCAGCAGCTTAGTTGCGGGGGGGCCTAAGTCCAATGAGCAGTTCTTC
CASSLVAGGPKSNEQFF
>TRBJ1-6|NA|NA|14|TRBV6-4
TGTGCCAGCAGTGACTCAGGGGGTAATTCACCCCTCCACTTT
CASSDSGGNSPLHF
>TRBJ2-7|TRBD2|NA|17|TRBV7-2
TGTGCCAGCAGCTTTATAACTAGCGGGGCGAGCTCCTACGAGCAGTACTTC
CASSFITSGASSYEQYF